This T cell receptor beta chain was sequenced in a study of T cell changes during pregnancy in multiple sclerosis. The V gene's germline CDR1 is MNHEY and CDR2 SVGAGI. The V and J ends lost 4 bases and 2 bases, in that order; junction bases with no gene match: 6. This CDR3 spans 15 amino acids. Libraries were prepared by immunoSEQ multiplex PCR; TCRdb keeps only in-frame clonotypes and omits some of them. The sample contains about 110,000 clones, just under 95% of which appear only once. The genes are TRBV6-5 and TRBJ1-1, with TRBD1 identical over 8 bases. This clonotype originated in a female donor with multiple sclerosis, enrolled in a pregnancy study. This specimen was peripheral blood, taken after pregnancy. The CDR3 sequence is CASSSGGQGNTEAFF. CDR3 DNA: TGTGCCAGCAGTTCCGGTGGACAGGGAAACACTGAAGCTTTCTTT.